Each of the 28 T cell receptor beta chains below was sequenced from the same sample in a study of control samples from healthy donors and cancer patients (dated by TCRdb to 2018 to 2021). The library came from the immunoSEQ multiplex PCR assay. As stored in TCRdb, this immuneACCESS dataset retains in-frame rearrangements with V and J assigned. A fraction of the clones does not appear; measured against another copy, unresolved V genes explain less than half of the discrepancy, and the remainder lacks a known reason. Here the sample has about 120,000 clones; approximately 88% occur a single time. Of the sample, less than 3.5% is held by the ten largest clones. Specimen: blood. These receptors were taken from a man aged 40-55 years in good health.

This sequence joins TRBV3-1 (or the pseudogene TRBV3-2) and TRBJ2-2; 9 positions agree with TRBD2. This CDR3 is built from 19 residues. Germline CDR1 is LGHDT and CDR2 is YNNKEL (reference sequence). V gave up 4 bases and J gave up 0 bases; unmatched junction bases: 12. CDR3: CASSRGFVSGGPNTGELFF. CDR3 sequence (DNA): TGTGCCAGCAGCCGAGGGTTTGTTAGCGGGGGCCCGAACACCGGGGAGCTGTTTTTT.

This rearrangement joins TRBV6-6 to TRBJ2-7, with TRBD1 identical over 7 bases. This CDR3 region has 13 residues. J lost 2 bases, V lost 6 bases, and 4 bases had no gene match. CDR1 is MNHNY and CDR2 is SVGAGI in the germline V gene (reference sequence). In DNA, the CDR3 is TGTGCCAGCAGCCGAGGGACAGCCTACGAGCAGTACTTC. It encodes CASSRGTAYEQYF.

Here the CDR3 reads CASSDTFREAGELFF. CDR3 DNA sequence: TGTGCCAGCTCCGACACTTTCAGGGAGGCCGGGGAGCTGTTTTTT. This chain joins TRBV25-1 and TRBJ2-2, with D possibly matching TRBD2 (6 bases). Germline V gene data show CDR1 as MGHDK and CDR2 as SYGVNS. The V end lost 8 bases, the J end lost 6 bases, and 19 bases lay between the germline ends. The CDR3 is 15 amino acids.

V gene TRBV24-1 combines with J gene TRBJ2-6; D is undetermined. This CDR3 comprises 12 residues. Germline V gene lookup returns CDR1 KGHDR and CDR2 SFDVKD. The V gene lost 7 bases and the J gene lost 0 bases, with 0 bases spanning the gap. CDR3 amino acids: CATSSGANVLTF. The CDR3 bases are TGTGCCACCAGCTCTGGGGCCAACGTCCTGACTTTC.

This clone was seen only a few times. The chain joins TRBV7-9 to TRBJ1-6; the match to TRBD1 covers 8 bases. Per germline, CDR1 SEHNR and CDR2 FQNEAQ (reference sequence). The CDR3 spans 14 residues. V trimming: 1 base; J trimming: 10 bases; junction bases outside the gene matches: 3. CDR3 DNA sequence: TGTGCCAGCAGCTTAGGAGGACAGGGATCACCCCTCCACTTT. Its translation is CASSLGGQGSPLHF.

The chain links TRBV7-9 to TRBJ1-2, with a weak D call TRBD1 (6 bases). Germline V gene sequence: CDR1 SEHNR, CDR2 FQNEAQ (reference sequence). The CDR3 has 12 amino acids. The CDR3 protein is CITQGLTYGYTF. The CDR3 DNA reads TGTATTACACAGGGCCTCACATATGGCTACACCTTC.

The rearrangement joins TRBV19 to TRBJ1-2, with D possibly being TRBD1 (6 bases). Germline loops: CDR1 LNHDA, CDR2 SQIVND (reference sequence). This CDR3 is built from 13 residues. The germline V and J ends were trimmed by 3 bases and 5 bases, with 10 bases remaining between them. CDR3 residues: CASSIVQGYGYTF. CDR3 coding DNA: TGTGCCAGTAGTATTGTTCAGGGGTATGGCTACACCTTC. Supplemented by reference TRBV19 and TRBJ1-2, the full variable domain reads DGGITQSPKYLFRKEGQNVTLSCEQNLNHDAMYWYRQDPGQGLRLIYYSQIVNDFQKGDIAEGYSVSREKKESFPLTVTSAQKNPTAFYLCASSIVQGYGYTFGSGTRLTVV.

The V call is TRBV18, the J call TRBJ1-2; D gene unclear. Germline CDR1 reads KGHSH; CDR2 reads LQKENI. Trimming removed 3 bases at V and 4 bases at J, with 15 bases between. This CDR3 has 15 amino acids. The DNA for the CDR3 is TGTGCCAGCTCACCCTCCGCGACTCGGGTCTATGGCTACACCTTC. It specifies CASSPSATRVYGYTF. Complete variable domain (other parts from reference TRBV18 and TRBJ1-2): NAGVMQNPRHLVRRRGQEARLRCSPMKGHSHVYWYRQLPEEGLKFMVYLQKENIIDESGMPKERFSAEFPKEGPSILRIQQVVRGDSAAYFCASSPSATRVYGYTFGSGTRLTVV.

The chain uses TRBV5-1 and TRBJ1-5, with D hard to call. Germline V gives CDR1 SGHRS, CDR2 YFSETQ. Between the trimmed V and J ends, which lost 4 bases and 8 bases, there was a span of 19 bases. This CDR3 has 15 amino acids. As DNA, the CDR3 is TGCGCCAGCAGCCTTCTAGGGCCCCCTGAAGAGCCCCAGCATTTT. It encodes CASSLLGPPEEPQHF.

This chain uses TRBV15 with TRBJ1-3; D not resolved. CDR1 is LNHNV, CDR2 YYDKDF, per germline (reference sequence). The CDR3 has 12 amino acids. Trimming left V 8 bases short and J 4 bases short, with 9 bases between. This chain's CDR3 is CATSSGGNTIYF. DNA of the CDR3: TGTGCCACCTCCTCCGGGGGAAACACCATATATTTT.

This clone came up a few times. The gene calls are TRBV5-1 and TRBJ2-7, with D unresolved. This CDR3 contains 13 residues. Germline-derived CDR1 and CDR2 are SGHRS and YFSETQ. V dropped 0 bases and J dropped 6 bases, with 10 bases sitting between them. CDR3 in DNA: TGCGCCAGCAGCTTGGCGCAGGTTGGCGAGCAGTACTTC. Protein: CASSLAQVGEQYF.

The genes are TRBV30 and TRBJ2-7, with D possibly matching TRBD1 (6 bases). The V and J ends lost 2 bases and 2 bases respectively, with 16 bases between them. The CDR3 is 15 residues long. CDR1 and CDR2 (germline): GTSNPN, SVGIG (reference sequence). The chain's CDR3 is CAWSTGTMGPYEQYF. In DNA, the CDR3 is TGTGCCTGGAGTACCGGGACAATGGGCCCCTACGAGCAGTACTTC.

This clone was detected only once. CDR3 region: CATSDISGNTIYF. CDR3 DNA sequence: TGTGCCACCAGTGATATATCTGGAAACACCATATATTTT. The rearrangement uses TRBV24-1 and TRBJ1-3; no firm D call. This CDR3 comprises 13 residues. The germline V gene encodes CDR1 KGHDR and CDR2 SFDVKD. V was clipped by 3 bases and J by 1 base, with 3 bases between them.

This clone was observed a handful of times. This chain uses TRBV5-1 with TRBJ1-5, with D hard to call. This CDR3 comprises 10 residues. With 8 bases removed from V and 3 bases from J, the gap between germline ends came to 3 bases. Germline lookup yields CDR1 SGHRS and CDR2 YFSETQ. CDR3 in DNA: TGCGCCAGAGACAATCAGCCCCAGCATTTT. Protein sequence: CARDNQPQHF.

The chain couples TRBV6-5 to TRBJ1-3, with a tentative D call TRBD1 (5 bases). Germline CDR1 is MNHEY and CDR2 is SVGAGI. Trimming took off 6 bases at V and 0 bases at J, with 9 bases between the two ends. The CDR3 has 14 amino acids. This CDR3 is CASSGTTSGNTIYF. Written as DNA, the CDR3 is TGTGCCAGCAGCGGGACTACCTCTGGAAACACCATATATTTT.

This chain joins TRBV4-2 and TRBJ2-5, with 7 bases fitting TRBD2. Trimming cost V 1 base and J 5 bases; bases outside gene matches: 7. The CDR3 has 15 amino acids. Germline V gene lookup returns CDR1 LGHNA and CDR2 YNFKEQ. This chain's CDR3 is CASSQGEGPWETQYF. CDR3 in DNA: TGTGCCAGCAGCCAAGGGGAGGGGCCATGGGAGACCCAGTACTTC.

V usage is TRBV3-1 (or the pseudogene TRBV3-2) and J usage is TRBJ2-7; unclear D gene. Deletions cut 6 bases from V and 4 bases from J, with 10 bases between. Germline loops: CDR1 LGHDT, CDR2 YNNKEL (reference sequence). The CDR3 has 12 residues. CDR3 protein: CASSQTYYEQYF. CDR3 DNA sequence: TGTGCCAGCAGTCAGACATATTACGAGCAGTACTTC.

The V gene is TRBV29-1, the J gene TRBJ1-1; weak D call: TRBD1 (5 bases). The CDR3 spans 15 residues. The germline gives CDR1 SQVTM, CDR2 ANQGSEA. The V and J ends lost 2 bases and 1 base respectively, with 14 bases between them. The CDR3 bases are TGCAGCGTTGAACTCAGGGAAATAAAGAACACTGAAGCTTTCTTT. Protein sequence: CSVELREIKNTEAFF. Variable domain in full (rest from reference TRBV29-1 and TRBJ1-1): SAVISQKPSRDICQRGTSLTIQCQVDSQVTMMFWYRQQPGQSLTLIATANQGSEATYESGFVIDKFPISRPNLTFSTLTVSNMSPEDSSIYLCSVELREIKNTEAFFGQGTRLTVV.

Only one count was recorded for this clone. The V and J genes are TRBV5-6 and TRBJ1-1, with 8 bases matching TRBD1. This CDR3 comprises 14 residues. Per the germline V gene, CDR1 is SGHDT and CDR2 is YYEEEE. With V trimmed by 3 bases and J by 6 bases, 7 bases remained unmatched. The CDR3 region is CASSYRQGTAEAFF. DNA of the CDR3: TGTGCCAGCAGCTATAGACAGGGGACGGCTGAAGCTTTCTTT. The full variable domain, its missing parts supplied by reference TRBV5-6 and TRBJ1-1, is DAGVTQSPTHLIKTRGQQVTLRCSPKSGHDTVSWYQQALGQGPQFIFQYYEEEERQRGNFPDRFSGHQFPNYSSELNVNALLLGDSALYLCASSYRQGTAEAFFGQGTRLTVV.

The chain has TRBV6-5 and TRBJ2-2, with TRBD1 matching over 7 bases. Trimming at V came to 6 bases and at J to 5 bases, leaving 6 bases not matched to a gene. From germline, CDR1 is MNHEY and CDR2 SVGAGI. The CDR3 loop spans 14 amino acids. The CDR3 is CASSGDRATGELFF. CDR3 nucleotides: TGTGCCAGCAGCGGGGACAGAGCGACCGGGGAGCTGTTTTTT.

The rearrangement joins TRBV2 to TRBJ1-1; possibly TRBD1 for D (5 bases). This CDR3 region has 14 residues. V was shortened by 6 bases and J by 4 bases, with 15 bases between the two germline ends. Germline CDR1 and CDR2: SNHLY and FYNNEI. In DNA form, the CDR3 reads TGTGCCAGCAGCCGGTCTTTGGGGGGCACTGAAGCTTTCTTT. It codes for CASSRSLGGTEAFF.

The genes are TRBV7-2 and TRBJ1-3; D is uncertain. The CDR3 sequence is 13 residues long. V gave up 5 bases and J gave up 0 bases, with 5 bases separating them. Germline V gene data show CDR1 as SGHTA and CDR2 as FQGNSA. CDR3 sequence: CASSPVSGNTIYF. The CDR3, as DNA: TGTGCCAGCAGCCCAGTCTCTGGAAACACCATATATTTT.

This rearrangement joins TRBV30 to TRBJ2-2; 9 bases fit TRBD1. CDR1 and CDR2 from the germline V gene are GTSNPN and SVGIG (reference sequence). CDR3 length: 13 amino acids. J gave up 6 bases and V 7 bases, and 6 bases lay outside the gene matches. In nucleotides, the CDR3 is TGTGCCTCCCGACAGGGGGGTGCCGGGGAGCTGTTTTTT. Its protein product is CASRQGGAGELFF.

This sequence joins TRBV5-1 and TRBJ2-3; D not resolved. CDR3 length equals 15 residues. Deletions cut 0 bases from V and 6 bases from J, with 14 bases between. CDR1 and CDR2 from the germline V gene are SGHRS and YFSETQ. The CDR3 DNA is TGCGCCAGCAGCTTGGTGGGCAGGTCCACTGATACGCAGTATTTT. It specifies CASSLVGRSTDTQYF.

The genes are TRBV6-1 and TRBJ1-3, with 7 bases identical to TRBD1. V was pared by 4 bases and J by 1 base, with 10 bases of the junction left unmatched. The CDR3 has 17 residues. Germline V gives CDR1 MNHNS, CDR2 SASEGT. Here the CDR3 DNA reads TGTGCCAGCAGTGTCGGGACAGCCAGGCGTTCTGGAAACACCATATATTTT. It encodes CASSVGTARRSGNTIYF.

The rearrangement joins TRBV10-2 to TRBJ1-3; 7 bases are shared with TRBD1. Germline-derived CDR1 and CDR2 are WSHSY and SAAADI. The CDR3 length is 13 residues. The ends lost 5 bases at V and 7 bases at J; junction bases unmatched: 5. This CDR3 reads CASSSGGENTIYF. CDR3 DNA sequence: TGCGCCAGCAGTTCAGGGGGTGAGAACACCATATATTTT.

The sample holds one count of this clone. The chain has TRBV24-1 and TRBJ2-7; D might be TRBD1 or TRBD2, each matching 5 bases. The germline V gene has CDR1 KGHDR and CDR2 SFDVKD. This CDR3 contains 13 residues. V gave up 5 bases and J gave up 7 bases, with 14 bases separating them. DNA of the CDR3: TGTGCCACCAGTGCCGCTGGGACGGCGGAGCAGTACTTC. Amino acid sequence: CATSAAGTAEQYF.

The CDR3 DNA reads as TGTGCCAGCAGCTCGCGGGACAGGGTCTACGAGCAGTACTTC. Amino acids: CASSSRDRVYEQYF. V and J are TRBV5-6 and TRBJ2-7, with 9 bases matching TRBD1. The CDR3 contains 14 residues. Unmatched junction bases numbered 4, after V lost 3 bases and J lost 3 bases. Germline V gene sequence: CDR1 SGHDT, CDR2 YYEEEE. Supplemented by reference TRBV5-6 and TRBJ2-7, the full variable domain reads DAGVTQSPTHLIKTRGQQVTLRCSPKSGHDTVSWYQQALGQGPQFIFQYYEEEERQRGNFPDRFSGHQFPNYSSELNVNALLLGDSALYLCASSSRDRVYEQYFGPGTRLTVT.